A selection of T cell receptor beta chains follows, all from one sample in a study of T-cell reconstitution after alpha-beta-depleted transplantation in children. TCRdb fed the PCR reads into MiXCR, producing one record per CDR3 protein. The sample carries some 340,000 distinct CDR3 sequences, about a tenth recorded once. The specimen was PBMCs from the stem cell graft donor, collected from the stem cell graft. These receptor sequences come from a human donor who donated a stem cell graft to a child with acute lymphoblastic leukemia. Both conserved end residues are part of each CDR3. Fields, in order: J gene, V gene, clone size, D gene, CDR3 DNA, CDR3 protein. D genes are given only for firm matches. The size of a clone is reported for some rows only, either as once, few or many, or as a class for expanded clones.

TRBJ2-2	TRBV15	.	TRBD1	TGTGCCACCAGCAGAGAACGACAGGGGGCAAACACCGGGGAGCTGTTTTTT	CATSRERQGANTGELFF
TRBJ1-5	TRBV20-1	few	TRBD1	TGCAGTGCTGGGACAGCCCTCAATCAGCCCCAGCATTTT	CSAGTALNQPQHF
TRBJ2-1	TRBV5-1	.	TRBD2	TGCGCCAGCAGCCACTACCGGACTAGCCGAGGGTACAATGAGCAGTTCTTC	CASSHYRTSRGYNEQFF
TRBJ2-2	TRBV27	.	TRBD2	TGTGCCAGCAGTTTATCACTAGCGGGCCCGGTGTCCGGGGAGCTGTTTTTT	CASSLSLAGPVSGELFF
TRBJ2-7	TRBV20-1	many	.	TGCAGTGCTAGGCCTCCGTCTGGGGCCTACGAGCAGTACTTC	CSARPPSGAYEQYF
TRBJ2-1	TRBV7-2	.	TRBD2	TGTGCCAGCAGCTCCAGGACTAGCGGGAGGGACGAGCAGTTCTTC	CASSSRTSGRDEQFF
TRBJ1-5	TRBV12-3/TRBV12-4	.	TRBD1	TGTGCCAGCAGGGGGGACAGGGGGAGAGAGGTTTATCAGCCCCAGCATTTT	CASRGDRGREVYQPQHF
TRBJ1-5	TRBV20-1	few	.	TGCAGTGCCCCGGGGAGGTCTAGCAATCAGCCCCAGCATTTT	CSAPGRSSNQPQHF
TRBJ2-1	TRBV20-1	few	.	TGCAGTGCTTGGGGGGAATACAATGAGCAGTTCTTC	CSAWGEYNEQFF
TRBJ2-2	TRBV7-2	few	.	TGTGCCAGCAGCCCCAGTAGGGCGAGCGGGGAGCTGTTTTTT	CASSPSRASGELFF
TRBJ2-5	TRBV29-1	many	.	TGCAGCGTTGAAGAACCCCCGGGGAACGGGGCCCAGTACTTC	CSVEEPPGNGAQYF
TRBJ2-2	TRBV5-6	many	.	TGTGCCAGCAGCTTGGGCGCTTTGACCGGGGAGCTGTTTTTT	CASSLGALTGELFF
TRBJ1-6	TRBV4-2	many	TRBD1	TGTGCCAGCAGCCAAGATGAAACAGGGGGCGTCTCACCCCTCCACTTT	CASSQDETGGVSPLHF
TRBJ2-7	TRBV18	.	.	TGTGCCAGCTCACGCAACCGGGGGAACTACGAGCAGTACTTC	CASSRNRGNYEQYF
TRBJ2-1	TRBV5-5	many	.	TGTGCCAGCAGCTTGGCTCCTGAGCAGTTCTTC	CASSLAPEQFF
TRBJ1-5	TRBV12-3/TRBV12-4	.	.	TGTGCCAGCAGTTTCTCAGGGGTCAATCAGCCCCAGCATTTT	CASSFSGVNQPQHF
TRBJ2-6	TRBV5-1	.	.	TGCGCCAGCAGCAATCGGACAGCTGGGGCCAACGTCCTGACTTTC	CASSNRTAGANVLTF
TRBJ1-5	TRBV29-1	.	.	TGCAGCGCATCCGATGGGGGGGCGGGTCAGCCCCAGCATTTT	CSASDGGAGQPQHF
TRBJ2-1	TRBV20-1	few	TRBD2	TGCAGTGCTATGGCTAGCGGGAATATTGATGAGCAGTTCTTC	CSAMASGNIDEQFF
TRBJ2-3	TRBV20-1	.	.	TGCAGTGGTCGCTTTGAGCCCACAGATACGCAGTATTTT	CSGRFEPTDTQYF
TRBJ1-3	TRBV5-4	many	.	TGTGCCAGCAGCTTCGGAAACTCTGGAAACACCATATATTTT	CASSFGNSGNTIYF
TRBJ2-3	TRBV4-1	few	.	TGCGCCAGCAGCCAAGTTCCGGGGCCAGATACGCAGTATTTT	CASSQVPGPDTQYF
TRBJ2-1	TRBV5-1	few	.	TGCGCCAGCACCAAGGCTAATGAGCAGTTCTTC	CASTKANEQFF
TRBJ2-4	TRBV15	few	.	TGTGCCACCAGCAGTCCGCCCGGGGTGAATCTGAACATTCAGTACTTC	CATSSPPGVNLNIQYF
TRBJ2-7	TRBV20-1	few	.	TGCAGTGCGCGACTACATTCTTCCTACGAGCAGTACTTC	CSARLHSSYEQYF
TRBJ1-6	TRBV20-1	.	.	TGCAGTGGTGTTGAGGGAAACTCACCCCTCCACTTT	CSGVEGNSPLHF
TRBJ2-1	TRBV5-1	many	.	TGCGCCAGCAGCTTGGTAGGTGGGTCTCTTGCTGTTGAGCAGTTCTTC	CASSLVGGSLAVEQFF
TRBJ2-4	TRBV5-5	few	.	TGTGCCAGCAGCGTCCTAGATTCTTTGGTTCAGTACTTC	CASSVLDSLVQYF
TRBJ2-7	TRBV12-3/TRBV12-4	few	.	TGTGCCAGCAGTTTTTCTGTCGACCGGGACGGGAATCACGAGCAGTACTTC	CASSFSVDRDGNHEQYF
TRBJ2-7	TRBV9	.	TRBD2	TGTGCCAGCGCGAGGGGACGGACTAGCCCCTACGAGCAGTACTTC	CASARGRTSPYEQYF
TRBJ2-1	TRBV3-1	.	TRBD2	TGTGCCTGCAGCGTCCTAGCGGGCTCCTACAATGAGCAGTTCTTC	CACSVLAGSYNEQFF
TRBJ2-3	TRBV7-2	.	.	TGTGCCAGCGCCAGAGCAGGAGGGGCCCCCCCAGATACGCAGTATTTT	CASARAGGAPPDTQYF
TRBJ2-1	TRBV4-2	.	TRBD2	TGTGCCAGCAGCCAAGATCAGGCGGGAGTTAATGAGCAGTTCTTC	CASSQDQAGVNEQFF
TRBJ2-7	TRBV6-5	few	.	TGTGCCAGCAGGTGGATGCGGGCAAGCTCCTACGAGCAGTACTTC	CASRWMRASSYEQYF
TRBJ2-7	TRBV4-1	many	.	TGCGCCAGCAGCCAAGTGGACATGGGCCTTCCACGAGAGCAGTACTTC	CASSQVDMGLPREQYF
TRBJ2-3	TRBV9	many	TRBD1	TGTGCCAGCAGCGACCGGGACAGGGGTACAGATACGCAGTATTTT	CASSDRDRGTDTQYF
TRBJ2-5	TRBV29-1	.	TRBD1	TGCAGCGGCGACAGGGTCGGGGTGGAGACCCAGTACTTC	CSGDRVGVETQYF
TRBJ2-1	TRBV7-3	.	.	TGTGCCAGCAGCTTAGGTCTAGCGTCGGATGAGCAGTTCTTC	CASSLGLASDEQFF
TRBJ1-5	TRBV12-3/TRBV12-4	.	.	TGTGCCAGCAGTTTGGAGTGGGAAGGTCAGCCCCAGCATTTT	CASSLEWEGQPQHF
TRBJ2-5	TRBV27	.	.	TGTGCCAGCAGTTTACGACTTAGCGCCCAACCCCAAAAGACCCAGTACTTC	CASSLRLSAQPQKTQYF
TRBJ2-7	TRBV25-1	.	.	TGTGCCAGCAGTGAATGGGGGGCATCCTACGAGCAGTACTTC	CASSEWGASYEQYF
TRBJ2-2	TRBV6-2/TRBV6-3	.	.	TGTGCCAGCAGTCCCACCGGGACTTACACCGGGGAGCTGTTTTTT	CASSPTGTYTGELFF
TRBJ2-1	TRBV9	.	TRBD2	TGTGCCACCAGCGGGACTATCTACAATGAGCAGTTCTTC	CATSGTIYNEQFF
TRBJ2-7	TRBV4-1	few	.	TGCGCCAGCAGCGCAGACCCGGCAGCCTACGAGCAGTACTTC	CASSADPAAYEQYF
TRBJ2-5	TRBV12-3/TRBV12-4	few	TRBD1	TGTGCCAGCAGTTCAGACAGGGATGGGGAGACCCAGTACTTC	CASSSDRDGETQYF
TRBJ2-1	TRBV5-1	few	TRBD2	TGCGCCAGCAGCGCCGGCGGGAGTCTGACCTACAATGAGCAGTTCTTC	CASSAGGSLTYNEQFF
TRBJ2-3	TRBV7-2	.	.	TGTGCCAGCAGCTTACAACGGAGTAGGCTAGCCGGAGATACGCAGTATTTT	CASSLQRSRLAGDTQYF
TRBJ1-2	TRBV6-1	few	.	TGTGCCAGCAGGACAAACGGGGGGATTAACTATGGCTACACCTTC	CASRTNGGINYGYTF
TRBJ2-1	TRBV12-5	.	TRBD1	TGTGCTAGTGGTTGGATCACAGGGGGCGACAACAATGAGCAGTTCTTC	CASGWITGGDNNEQFF
TRBJ2-1	TRBV19	.	TRBD2	TGTGCCAGTAGTGGGGAGCGGGAGGGCCAGAATGAGCAGTTCTTC	CASSGEREGQNEQFF
TRBJ2-1	TRBV12-3/TRBV12-4	.	.	TGTGCCAGCAGTCCGCACGGATGGGGCAATGAGCAGTTCTTC	CASSPHGWGNEQFF
TRBJ2-2	TRBV4-2	.	TRBD2	TGTGCCAGCAGCCAGACTAGCGGGGGAGGGACCGGGGAGCTGTTTTTT	CASSQTSGGGTGELFF
TRBJ1-2	TRBV5-1	many	TRBD1	TGCGCCAGCAGCCCTCCGGGACAGACTACTAACTATGGCTACACCTTC	CASSPPGQTTNYGYTF
TRBJ1-6	TRBV27	.	.	TGTGCCAGCAGCCGGACCGCCGGGGTGGGTCGATCCTATAATTCACCCCTCCACTTT	CASSRTAGVGRSYNSPLHF